The next 16 T cell receptor beta chains were all read from a single sample in a study of human T cells and chemical hapten exposure. Time point in this sample: pre-sensitization, week 0. As for treatment: therapeutic diphenylcyclopropenone sensitization with weekly scalp DPC. Using its own MiXCR run on the RACE reads, TCRdb lists one record per CDR3 protein. The sample holds fewer than 300,000 distinct CDR3 sequences, more than 6.5% seen once. The sample consisted of whole blood, taken in connection with sensitization to the hapten diphenylcyclopropenone (DPC). These receptors came from a woman in her 40s with alopecia areata. Some clones in this sample may be carry-over from other donors' samples.

This rearrangement joins TRBV18 to TRBJ2-3; D unclear. The CDR3 is 14 amino acids. CDR1 and CDR2 (germline): KGHSH, LQKENI. V lost 3 bases and J 4 bases, leaving 11 bases between the germline ends. CDR3 sequence (DNA): TGTGCCAGCTCACCGCAGGATTTATCAGATACGCAGTATTTT. Translation: CASSPQDLSDTQYF.

This clonotype was recorded a few times. The V and J genes are TRBV9 and TRBJ2-3, with a tentative D call TRBD2 (5 bases). Germline V CDR1 and CDR2: SGDLS, YYNGEE. The CDR3 is 14 amino acids. Trimming removed 0 bases from V and 2 bases from J, with 7 bases in between. In DNA, the CDR3 is TGTGCCAGCAGCGTAGCGGGGAACACAGATACGCAGTATTTT. Its protein is CASSVAGNTDTQYF.

In this sample, this clonotype turned up a few times. The chain links TRBV11-1 to TRBJ2-6; no definite D call. There are 16 residues in the CDR3. Trimming left V 1 base short and J 4 bases short, with 11 bases between. Looked up from germline, CDR1 is SGHAT and CDR2 is FQDESV (reference sequence). CDR3 region: CASSLDPGAGANVLTF. CDR3 coding DNA: TGTGCCAGCAGCTTAGATCCAGGCGCGGGGGCCAACGTCCTGACTTTC.

The table lists this clonotype with a few counts. The chain combines TRBV24-1 with TRBJ2-7; D call uncertain. This CDR3 comprises 12 residues. Germline V lookup: CDR1 KGHDR, CDR2 SFDVKD. The germline V and J ends were trimmed by 2 bases and 3 bases, with 4 bases remaining between them. CDR3 residues: CATSDSLYEQYF. As DNA, the CDR3 is TGTGCCACCAGTGATTCCCTCTACGAGCAGTACTTC.

This clonotype was picked up a small number of times. The chain joins TRBV14 to TRBJ2-1, with D perhaps TRBD2 (6 bases). Germline V gives CDR1 SGHDN, CDR2 FVKESK. CDR3 length: 16 residues. Trimming took 4 bases from V and 0 from J, leaving 13 bases between them. In nucleotides, the CDR3 is TGTGCCAGCAGCCCCTATGGGGGGAGCTCCTACAATGAGCAGTTCTTC. Residues: CASSPYGGSSYNEQFF. Full variable domain (outside the CDR3, taken from reference TRBV14 and TRBJ2-1): EAGVTQFPSHSVIEKGQTVTLRCDPISGHDNLYWYRRVMGKEIKFLLHFVKESKQDESGMPNNRFLAERTGGTYSTLKVQPAELEDSGVYFCASSPYGGSSYNEQFFGPGTRLTVL.

The rearrangement links TRBV28 to TRBJ1-1, with D perhaps matching TRBD1 (5 bases). V was shortened by 3 bases and J by 2 bases, with 13 bases between the two germline ends. Germline values: CDR1 MDHEN, CDR2 SYDVKM. The CDR3 extends over 15 amino acids. The CDR3 DNA reads as TGTGCCAGCAGTTTTGCGGGGGGGTTAAACACTGAAGCTTTCTTT. This gives the protein CASSFAGGLNTEAFF.

The rearrangement joins TRBV5-1 to TRBJ1-3; the match to TRBD1 covers 9 bases. The trim removed 3 bases at V and 0 bases at J, leaving 10 bases unmatched. This CDR3 has 18 residues. CDR1 and CDR2 (germline): SGHRS, YFSETQ. The CDR3 loop reads CASSSTPGQGSSGNTIYF. Written as DNA, the CDR3 is TGCGCCAGCAGCTCAACTCCGGGACAGGGTTCCTCTGGAAACACCATATATTTT.

J is TRBJ1-5 and V is TRBV6-5, with TRBD1 matching over 8 bases. The CDR3 runs 15 residues. V was clipped by 5 bases and J by 2 bases; unmatched bases: 5. Germline CDR1 reads MNHEY; CDR2 reads SVGAGI. CDR3 DNA sequence: TGTGCCAGCAGTGTACAGGGGGGAGGCAATCAGCCCCAGCATTTT. Its protein is CASSVQGGGNQPQHF.

This chain connects TRBV4-2 to TRBJ1-1, with D unresolved. CDR3 length: 15 amino acids. Trimming took off 0 bases at V and 4 bases at J, with 12 bases between the two ends. The germline gives CDR1 LGHNA, CDR2 YNFKEQ. CDR3 region: CASSQDMTLSTEAFF. CDR3 DNA: TGTGCCAGCAGCCAAGATATGACTCTGAGCACTGAAGCTTTCTTT.

This clonotype was counted only a few times. CDR3 protein: CASSLGGQANEKLFF. CDR3 bases: TGCGCCAGCAGCTTGGGGGGACAGGCTAATGAAAAACTGTTTTTT. The V and J genes are TRBV5-1 and TRBJ1-4; 8 bases are shared with TRBD1. The CDR3 is 15 residues long. V lost 0 bases and J lost 3; bases outside the gene matches: 1. Per the germline V gene, CDR1 is SGHRS and CDR2 is YFSETQ.

The sample holds a few counts of this clonotype. The chain couples TRBV30 to TRBJ2-7; TRBD1 agrees at 8 bases. This CDR3 region has 14 residues. Trimming took 2 bases from V and 3 from J; bases not matched to a gene: 6. Germline CDR1 reads GTSNPN; CDR2 reads SVGIG (reference sequence). The CDR3: CAWSFGQGNYEQYF. In DNA form, the CDR3 reads TGTGCCTGGAGTTTCGGACAGGGTAACTACGAGCAGTACTTC.

This clonotype was counted ten times or more. This chain uses TRBV25-1 with TRBJ2-5; D gene ambiguous. The length of the CDR3 is 15 residues. Trimming removed 2 bases from V and 2 bases from J, with 12 bases in between. CDR1 and CDR2 from the germline V gene are MGHDK and SYGVNS. The DNA of the CDR3 is TGTGCCAGCAGTGAACCACGGGTCCTGCAAGAGACCCAGTACTTC. The encoded protein is CASSEPRVLQETQYF.

The V and J genes are TRBV5-1 and TRBJ1-5, with TRBD1 matching 8 bases. The J segment lost 5 bases and the V segment lost 2 bases, leaving 3 bases of the junction unmatched. Germline V gene data show CDR1 as SGHRS and CDR2 as YFSETQ. The CDR3 sequence is 14 residues long. The CDR3 coding sequence is TGCGCCAGCAGCTTTTCGACAGGGGATCAGCCCCAGCATTTT. This sequence encodes CASSFSTGDQPQHF. The variable domain in full, with the rest retrieved from reference TRBV5-1 and TRBJ1-5, is KAGVTQTPRYLIKTRGQQVTLSCSPISGHRSVSWYQQTPGQGLQFLFEYFSETQRNKGNFPGRFSGRQFSNSRSEMNVSTLELGDSALYLCASSFSTGDQPQHFGDGTRLSIL.

In its sample, this clonotype was seen a few times. The V call is TRBV6-5, the J call TRBJ1-2, with D uncertain. The CDR3 is 12 residues long. The germline V gene has CDR1 MNHEY and CDR2 SVGAGI. V lost 5 bases and J lost 8, with 12 bases in between. The CDR3 nucleotides are TGTGCCAGCAGTCAATTTCCAAGGGGCTACACCTTC. This codes for CASSQFPRGYTF.

This chain links TRBV28 with TRBJ2-7; 13 bases align to TRBD2. From germline, CDR1 is MDHEN and CDR2 SYDVKM. CDR3 length: 17 residues. V was pared by 6 bases and J by 5 bases, with 13 bases of the junction left unmatched. The CDR3 region is CASSSLLRLAGGNEQYF. The DNA for the CDR3 is TGTGCCAGCAGCTCCCTCCTTAGACTAGCGGGAGGAAACGAGCAGTACTTC.

This chain joins TRBV2 and TRBJ1-1; D might be TRBD1 (6 bases). V lost 6 bases to trimming and J lost 7 bases, with 12 bases between them. The CDR3 has 12 residues. In germline, CDR1 is SNHLY, CDR2 FYNNEI. This CDR3 is CASRDGQIEAFF. The CDR3 region has the DNA TGTGCCAGCAGGGATGGACAGATTGAAGCTTTCTTT.